A selection of T cell receptor beta chains follows, all from one sample in a study of T cells expressing NK-cell markers. One entry per CDR3 protein, without DNA, is what TCRdb gives after re-calling the 5' RACE reads. This table holds about 300,000 distinct CDR3 sequences. Specimen: blood T cells: a sorted CD56 or NKG2C T cell subset, CD4+ or CD8+ T cells, or bulk PBMC T cells (not recorded which). The receptors shown here come from a woman between 18 and 70 years old in good health. Both conserved end residues are part of each CDR3.

v_gene: TRBV7-2; j_gene: TRBJ1-2; CDR3aa: CASSLMGQGAYGYTF
v_gene: TRBV5-1; j_gene: TRBJ2-5; CDR3aa: CASSFYTGPEKTQYF
v_gene: TRBV23-1; j_gene: TRBJ2-3; CDR3aa: CASTKRTGRNTDTQYF
v_gene: TRBV2; j_gene: TRBJ1-6; CDR3aa: CASSAQGNSPLHF
v_gene: TRBV19; j_gene: TRBJ2-5; CDR3aa: CASSIGLAEYQETQYF
v_gene: TRBV5-1; j_gene: TRBJ2-5; CDR3aa: CASSYHQETQYF
v_gene: TRBV25-1; j_gene: TRBJ2-5; CDR3aa: CASSANLPQETQYF
v_gene: TRBV20-1; j_gene: TRBJ2-7; CDR3aa: CSAPDRGQAYEQYF
v_gene: TRBV29-1; j_gene: TRBJ1-4; CDR3aa: CSVPGGGGEKLFF
v_gene: TRBV11-2; j_gene: TRBJ2-3; CDR3aa: CASRSGDPDTQYF
v_gene: TRBV5-6; j_gene: TRBJ2-3; CDR3aa: CASSLFSSGGSPAFTDTQYF
v_gene: TRBV12-3/TRBV12-4; j_gene: TRBJ2-2; CDR3aa: CASSLYTTGELFF